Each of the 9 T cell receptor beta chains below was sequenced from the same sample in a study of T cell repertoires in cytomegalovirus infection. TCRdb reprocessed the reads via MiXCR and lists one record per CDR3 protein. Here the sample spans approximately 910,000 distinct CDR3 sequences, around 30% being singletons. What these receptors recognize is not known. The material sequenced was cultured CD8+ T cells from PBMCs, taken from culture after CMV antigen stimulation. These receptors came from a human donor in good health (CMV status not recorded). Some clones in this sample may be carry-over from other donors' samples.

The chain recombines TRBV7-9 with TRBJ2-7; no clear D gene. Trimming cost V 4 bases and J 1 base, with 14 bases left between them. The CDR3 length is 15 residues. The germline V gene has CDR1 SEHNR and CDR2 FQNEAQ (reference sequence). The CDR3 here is CASSSSVDVSYEQYF. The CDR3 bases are TGTGCCAGCAGCTCCTCCGTGGACGTATCCTACGAGCAGTACTTC. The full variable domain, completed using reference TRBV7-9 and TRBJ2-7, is DTGVSQNPRHKITKRGQNVTFRCDPISEHNRLYWYRQTLGQGPEFLTYFQNEAQLEKSRLLSDRFSAERPKGSFSTLEIQRTEQGDSAMYLCASSSSVDVSYEQYFGPGTRLTVT.

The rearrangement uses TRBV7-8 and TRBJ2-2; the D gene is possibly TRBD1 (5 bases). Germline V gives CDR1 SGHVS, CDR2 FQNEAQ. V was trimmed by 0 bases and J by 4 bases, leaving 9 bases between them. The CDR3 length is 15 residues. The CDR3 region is CASSLALGATGELFF. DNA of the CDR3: TGTGCCAGCAGCTTAGCCCTAGGGGCCACCGGGGAGCTGTTTTTT.

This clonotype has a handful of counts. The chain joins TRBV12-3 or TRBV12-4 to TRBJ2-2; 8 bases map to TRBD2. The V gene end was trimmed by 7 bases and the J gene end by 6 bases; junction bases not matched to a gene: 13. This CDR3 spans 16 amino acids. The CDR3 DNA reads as TGTGCCAGCATCCCCCTTGGGGCGGGGGGTTCCGGGGAGCTGTTTTTT. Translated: CASIPLGAGGSGELFF.

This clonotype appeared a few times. As DNA, the CDR3 is TGTGCCAGCAGTCCCCTATTGGGTGGGGCCTTCGGGTACGAGCAGTACTTC. It specifies CASSPLLGGAFGYEQYF. J is TRBJ2-7 and V is TRBV27; possibly TRBD1 for D (5 bases). The V gene lost 5 bases and the J gene lost 4 bases, with 24 bases spanning the gap. The germline gives CDR1 MNHEY, CDR2 SMNVEV (reference sequence). This CDR3 has 17 residues.

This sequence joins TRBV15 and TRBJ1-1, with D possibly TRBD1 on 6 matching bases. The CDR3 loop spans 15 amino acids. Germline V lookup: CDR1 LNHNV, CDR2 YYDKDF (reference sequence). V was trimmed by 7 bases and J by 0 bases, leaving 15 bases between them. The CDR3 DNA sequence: TGTGCCACCACCCAGGGGAGAATCATGAACACTGAAGCTTTCTTT. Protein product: CATTQGRIMNTEAFF.

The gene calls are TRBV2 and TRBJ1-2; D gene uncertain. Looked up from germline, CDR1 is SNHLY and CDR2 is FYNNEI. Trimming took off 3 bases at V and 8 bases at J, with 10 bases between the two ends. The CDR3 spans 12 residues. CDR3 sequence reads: CASSDEGRGYTF. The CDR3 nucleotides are TGTGCCAGCAGTGATGAGGGAAGAGGCTACACCTTC.

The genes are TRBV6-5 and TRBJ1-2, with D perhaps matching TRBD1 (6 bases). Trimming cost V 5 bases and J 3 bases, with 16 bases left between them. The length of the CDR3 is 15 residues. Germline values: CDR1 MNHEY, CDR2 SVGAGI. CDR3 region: CASSPPDRPHYGYTF. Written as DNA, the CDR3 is TGTGCCAGCAGTCCCCCAGACAGGCCCCACTATGGCTACACCTTC.

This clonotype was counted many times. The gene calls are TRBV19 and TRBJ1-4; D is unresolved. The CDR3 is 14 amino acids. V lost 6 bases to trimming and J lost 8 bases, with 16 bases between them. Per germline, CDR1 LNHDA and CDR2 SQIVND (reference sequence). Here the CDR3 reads CASSGSGMGEKLFF. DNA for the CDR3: TGTGCCAGTAGCGGGTCGGGGATGGGGGAAAAACTGTTTTTT.

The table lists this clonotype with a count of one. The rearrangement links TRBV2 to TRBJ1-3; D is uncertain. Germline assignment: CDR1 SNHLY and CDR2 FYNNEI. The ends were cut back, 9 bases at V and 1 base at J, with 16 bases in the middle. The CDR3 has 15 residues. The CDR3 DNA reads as TGTGCCAGTTTTATAGACGGTTATTCTGGAAACACCATATATTTT. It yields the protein CASFIDGYSGNTIYF.